Listed here is a single T cell receptor (beta chain). The method was immunoSEQ multiplex PCR; TCRdb's version includes in-frame clones alone and lacks a portion of them. The sample has some 270,000 clones, roughly 86% seen once. This CDR3 spans 14 amino acids. Trimming pared 0 bases from V and 6 bases from J, leaving 8 bases between. Germline assignment: CDR1 LGHDT and CDR2 YNNKEL (reference sequence). The data were obtained in a study of blood T cell repertoires in COVID-19. Whole-study context: The United States, Italy and Spain were the sources of the acute and convalescent COVID-19 samples.

Patients in Seattle were enrolled during active infection, then followed longitudinally. Sequenced sample: peripheral blood. The sequence was obtained from a woman older than 75 with COVID-19, enrolled during active disease. This chain links TRBV3-1 (or the pseudogene TRBV3-2) with TRBJ2-2, with D possibly being TRBD1 (5 bases). This CDR3 is CASSQDPRAGELFF. CDR3 nucleotide sequence: TGTGCCAGCAGCCAAGATCCCAGGGCCGGGGAGCTGTTTTTT.